These 4 T cell receptor beta chains originate from one sample sequenced in a study of T cells in Graves' hyperthyroidism and ophthalmopathy (dated by TCRdb to about 2019). The method was multiplex PCR. The run used an Illumina HiSeq 2000. Amplification of TCR beta CDR3 regions was carried out from RNA transcripts. A first-round RT-PCR of the TCR CDR3 used the HTBI primer set with the Qiagen OneStep RT-PCR kit. TCRdb reworked the public reads: Q25 trimming with fastp, MiXCR clone assembly, productive beta chains retained. Entries that share a CDR3 protein sequence are merged under the most common genes and DNA. This sample comprises about 640,000 distinct CDR3 sequences, 20% of them detected only once. The ten top clones hold under 35% of the sample. The sequenced sample was blood. The receptors come from a man under 40 with Graves' ophthalmopathy.

This clonotype was observed at least ten times. The chain joins TRBV11-1 to TRBJ2-7; D is perhaps TRBD1 or TRBD2 (5 bases each). The V end lost 1 base, the J end lost 0 bases, and 19 bases lay between the germline ends. Germline V gene data show CDR1 as SGHAT and CDR2 as FQDESV (reference sequence). This CDR3 contains 18 residues. The DNA for the CDR3 is TGTGCCAGCAGCTTAGGACGTAGGGACGAGTACGACTCCTACGAGCAGTACTTC. Its protein is CASSLGRRDEYDSYEQYF.

This clonotype has only a few counts. The rearrangement links TRBV12-3 or TRBV12-4 to TRBJ2-1; no firm D call. The CDR3 totals 14 residues. Trimming removed 1 base at V and 0 bases at J, with 4 bases between. The CDR3 sequence is CASSLVDSYNEQFF. The CDR3 region has the DNA TGTGCCAGCAGTTTAGTGGACTCCTACAATGAGCAGTTCTTC.

This clonotype was seen only a few times. The rearrangement joins TRBV2 to TRBJ2-6, with D hard to call. The V gene lost 6 bases and the J gene lost 0 bases, with 12 bases spanning the gap. Per germline, CDR1 SNHLY and CDR2 FYNNEI. This CDR3 region has 16 residues. In nucleotides, the CDR3 is TGTGCCAGCAGGGAGAGAATCCTCTCTGGGGCCAACGTCCTGACTTTC. Its protein is CASRERILSGANVLTF.

This clonotype was counted at least ten times. The chain has TRBV7-9 and TRBJ2-3; D could derive from TRBD1 or TRBD2 (5 bases each). V lost 3 bases, J lost 1 base, and 23 bases lay in between. The CDR3 is made up of 19 amino acids. The germline gives CDR1 SEHNR, CDR2 FQNEAQ (reference sequence). CDR3 protein: CASSFRNTGGNLRTDTQYF. In nucleotides, the CDR3 is TGTGCCAGCAGCTTCAGAAATACTGGGGGTAATCTTCGCACAGATACGCAGTATTTT.